Listed below are T cell receptor beta chains from one sample, sequenced in a study of graft-versus-host responses after intestinal transplantation. Assay used: immunoSEQ multiplex PCR; TCRdb lists only in-frame clones, some missing. The repertoire includes about 64,000 clones, around 90% of them detected once, and roughly 6.3% sits in the top ten. The sequencing used bone marrow, collected 734 days after intestinal transplantation. These receptors were taken from a human patient who received an intestinal transplant, so some T cells may come from the graft donor. Each CDR3 is given with its conserved first and last residue. The order of the fields is D gene, V gene, J gene, clone size, CDR3 protein, CDR3 DNA. The D gene is left open where the match is weak. The size entry is marked missing in some rows and otherwise reads once, few, many or a size class.

d_gene: .
v_gene: TRBV5-1
j_gene: TRBJ1-3
abundance: .
CDR3aa: CASQTGEDGNTIYF
CDR3nt: TGCGCCAGCCAGACAGGCGAAGATGGAAACACCATATATTTT

d_gene: TRBD1
v_gene: TRBV5-6
j_gene: TRBJ1-5
abundance: .
CDR3aa: CASSPGGGQPQHF
CDR3nt: TGTGCCAGCAGCCCCGGAGGGGGCCAGCCCCAGCATTTT

d_gene: .
v_gene: TRBV6-6
j_gene: TRBJ2-7
abundance: .
CDR3aa: CASSYWKTYEQYF
CDR3nt: TGTGCCAGCAGTTACTGGAAGACCTACGAGCAGTACTTC

d_gene: .
v_gene: TRBV4-1
j_gene: TRBJ1-4
abundance: .
CDR3aa: CASRSEARTEKLFF
CDR3nt: TGCGCCAGCAGGTCCGAGGCAAGGACTGAAAAACTGTTTTTT

d_gene: .
v_gene: TRBV14
j_gene: TRBJ2-3
abundance: .
CDR3aa: CASSQGVGLSTDTQYF
CDR3nt: TGTGCCAGCAGCCAGGGGGTAGGATTGAGCACAGATACGCAGTATTTT

d_gene: TRBD2
v_gene: TRBV6-5
j_gene: TRBJ2-7
abundance: .
CDR3aa: CASSSRLAGEQYF
CDR3nt: TGTGCCAGCAGTAGCAGACTAGCTGGTGAGCAGTACTTC

d_gene: .
v_gene: TRBV7-9
j_gene: TRBJ2-7
abundance: .
CDR3aa: CASSVRDGPYEQYF
CDR3nt: TGTGCCAGCAGCGTCCGGGACGGGCCCTACGAGCAGTACTTC

d_gene: .
v_gene: TRBV18
j_gene: TRBJ1-2
abundance: .
CDR3aa: CASSPRIANYGYTF
CDR3nt: TGTGCCAGCTCACCCAGGATCGCTAACTATGGCTACACCTTC

d_gene: .
v_gene: TRBV2
j_gene: TRBJ1-6
abundance: .
CDR3aa: CASRATAMDFGLSPLHF
CDR3nt: TGTGCCAGCAGGGCCACAGCCATGGACTTCGGACTTTCACCCCTCCACTTT

d_gene: TRBD1
v_gene: TRBV6-5
j_gene: TRBJ2-7
abundance: .
CDR3aa: CASSMTGEQYF
CDR3nt: TGTGCCAGCAGTATGACAGGGGAGCAGTACTTC

d_gene: .
v_gene: TRBV27
j_gene: TRBJ2-7
abundance: .
CDR3aa: CASSFPLKFPSYEQYF
CDR3nt: TGTGCCAGCAGTTTCCCCCTGAAGTTCCCATCCTACGAGCAGTACTTC

d_gene: .
v_gene: TRBV2
j_gene: TRBJ1-5
abundance: .
CDR3aa: CASNGGNSNQPQHF
CDR3nt: TGTGCCAGCAACGGGGGTAATAGCAATCAGCCCCAGCATTTT

d_gene: .
v_gene: TRBV7-2
j_gene: TRBJ1-5
abundance: .
CDR3aa: CASSLESGRGNQPQHF
CDR3nt: TGTGCCAGCAGCTTAGAATCCGGTAGGGGCAATCAGCCCCAGCATTTT

d_gene: TRBD2
v_gene: TRBV10-1
j_gene: TRBJ2-1
abundance: .
CDR3aa: CASSDLAGVNEQFF
CDR3nt: TGCGCCAGCAGTGACCTAGCGGGAGTAAATGAGCAGTTCTTC

d_gene: .
v_gene: TRBV10-3
j_gene: TRBJ2-3
abundance: once
CDR3aa: CAISGQRSDTQYF
CDR3nt: TGTGCCATCAGTGGGCAGCGTTCCGATACGCAGTATTTT

d_gene: TRBD1
v_gene: TRBV11-2
j_gene: TRBJ2-7
abundance: .
CDR3aa: CASSWDRGEYEQYF
CDR3nt: TGTGCCAGCAGCTGGGACAGGGGGGAATACGAGCAGTACTTC

d_gene: TRBD1
v_gene: TRBV5-6
j_gene: TRBJ2-3
abundance: .
CDR3aa: CASSLIGQGPDTQYF
CDR3nt: TGTGCCAGCAGCTTAATTGGACAGGGCCCAGATACGCAGTATTTT

d_gene: .
v_gene: TRBV12-5
j_gene: TRBJ2-3
abundance: .
CDR3aa: CASLRSLDTQYF
CDR3nt: TGTGCTAGTCTCCGGTCTTTAGATACGCAGTATTTT

d_gene: .
v_gene: TRBV19
j_gene: TRBJ2-7
abundance: .
CDR3aa: CASSPGRGYEQYF
CDR3nt: TGTGCCAGTAGCCCAGGCAGGGGCTACGAGCAGTACTTC

d_gene: TRBD2
v_gene: TRBV5-6
j_gene: TRBJ2-3
abundance: once
CDR3aa: CASSFPSGGAADTQYF
CDR3nt: TGTGCCAGCAGCTTTCCGAGCGGGGGGGCCGCAGATACGCAGTATTTT

d_gene: .
v_gene: TRBV10-3
j_gene: TRBJ1-4
abundance: .
CDR3aa: CAISIEGLHATNEKLFF
CDR3nt: TGTGCCATCAGTATAGAAGGGCTCCATGCAACTAATGAAAAACTGTTTTTT

d_gene: .
v_gene: TRBV28
j_gene: TRBJ1-2
abundance: .
CDR3aa: CASSLLSEAKLTYGYTF
CDR3nt: TGTGCCAGCAGTTTATTGTCAGAAGCCAAGCTAACCTATGGCTACACCTTC

d_gene: TRBD1
v_gene: TRBV4-2
j_gene: TRBJ1-5
abundance: .
CDR3aa: CASSQDRGRNQPQHF
CDR3nt: TGTGCCAGCAGCCAGGACAGGGGACGGAATCAGCCCCAGCATTTT

d_gene: .
v_gene: TRBV15
j_gene: TRBJ1-1
abundance: .
CDR3aa: CATSRVLTGRRNTEAFF
CDR3nt: TGTGCCACCAGCAGAGTATTAACAGGGCGTAGGAACACTGAAGCTTTCTTT

d_gene: .
v_gene: TRBV6-5
j_gene: TRBJ2-1
abundance: .
CDR3aa: CASGLGPHRGGNEQFF
CDR3nt: TGTGCCAGCGGTTTGGGACCCCACAGGGGGGGCAATGAGCAGTTCTTC

d_gene: TRBD2
v_gene: TRBV29-1
j_gene: TRBJ2-3
abundance: .
CDR3aa: CSGEGSGRGTDTQYF
CDR3nt: TGCAGCGGGGAGGGTTCCGGAAGGGGCACAGATACGCAGTATTTT

d_gene: TRBD2
v_gene: TRBV6-5
j_gene: TRBJ2-5
abundance: .
CDR3aa: CASSYTGLAATQYF
CDR3nt: TGTGCCAGCAGTTACACGGGACTAGCGGCGACCCAGTACTTC

d_gene: .
v_gene: TRBV7-9
j_gene: TRBJ1-1
abundance: once
CDR3aa: CASSLGRLGANTEAFF
CDR3nt: TGTGCCAGCAGCTTAGGTAGATTGGGAGCGAACACTGAAGCTTTCTTT

d_gene: .
v_gene: TRBV7-9
j_gene: TRBJ2-3
abundance: .
CDR3aa: CASSLTGTLDTQYF
CDR3nt: TGTGCCAGCAGCCTTACCGGGACTCTAGATACGCAGTATTTT

d_gene: TRBD2
v_gene: TRBV9
j_gene: TRBJ2-3
abundance: .
CDR3aa: CASSVGGLVGDTQYF
CDR3nt: TGTGCCAGCAGCGTAGGGGGACTAGTGGGTGATACGCAGTATTTT

d_gene: .
v_gene: TRBV5-1
j_gene: TRBJ2-7
abundance: .
CDR3aa: CASSSLEGPPPYEQYF
CDR3nt: TGCGCCAGCAGCTCCCTTGAGGGTCCCCCTCCCTACGAGCAGTACTTC

d_gene: .
v_gene: TRBV6-5
j_gene: TRBJ2-3
abundance: .
CDR3aa: CASSPIRRLTDTQYF
CDR3nt: TGTGCCAGCAGTCCCATACGGAGACTCACAGATACGCAGTATTTT

d_gene: .
v_gene: TRBV9
j_gene: TRBJ2-2
abundance: .
CDR3aa: CASSPRTANTGELFF
CDR3nt: TGTGCCAGCAGCCCCCGGACGGCGAACACCGGGGAGCTGTTTTTT

d_gene: .
v_gene: TRBV5-4
j_gene: TRBJ2-2
abundance: .
CDR3aa: CASSLESGYTTGELFF
CDR3nt: TGTGCCAGCAGCTTGGAATCGGGGTACACGACCGGGGAGCTGTTTTTT